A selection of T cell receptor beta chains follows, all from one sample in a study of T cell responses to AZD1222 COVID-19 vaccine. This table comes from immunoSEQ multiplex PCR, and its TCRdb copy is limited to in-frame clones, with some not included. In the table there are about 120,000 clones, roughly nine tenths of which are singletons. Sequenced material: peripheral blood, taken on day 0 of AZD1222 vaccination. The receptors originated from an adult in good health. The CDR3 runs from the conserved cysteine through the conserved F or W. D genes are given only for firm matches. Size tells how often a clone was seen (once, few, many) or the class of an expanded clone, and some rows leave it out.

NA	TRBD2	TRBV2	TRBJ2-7	TGTGCCAGCAGTGAGGGAGGGTGGGACCAGCAGTACTTC	CASSEGGWDQQYF
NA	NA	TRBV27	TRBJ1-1	TGTGCCAGCAGTCCAGGGGTGAACACTGAAGCTTTCTTT	CASSPGVNTEAFF
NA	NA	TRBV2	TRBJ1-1	TGTGCCAGCAGTGAATGGGCAGAGAACACTGAAGCTTTCTTT	CASSEWAENTEAFF
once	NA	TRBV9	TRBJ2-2	TGTGCCAGCAGCGTAGCGCTTCAGACCACCGGGGAGCTGTTTTTT	CASSVALQTTGELFF
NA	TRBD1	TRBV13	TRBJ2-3	TGTGCCAGCAGTTCCCCTGCCGGGGACAGGGGGTATTTAGATACGCAGTATTTT	CASSSPAGDRGYLDTQYF
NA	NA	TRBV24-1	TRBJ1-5	TGTGCCACCAGTGATCGCACAGATGGGGCCCGGGCCCAGCATTTT	CATSDRTDGARAQHF
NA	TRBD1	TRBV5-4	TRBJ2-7	TGTGCCAGCAGCTTCGGGACAGGGAGTGAGCAGTACTTC	CASSFGTGSEQYF
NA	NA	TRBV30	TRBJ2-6	TGTGCCTGGAGTTTTTTACAGGGAGCCTCAGGGGCCAACGTCCTGACTTTC	CAWSFLQGASGANVLTF
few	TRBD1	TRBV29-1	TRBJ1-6	TGCAGCGTTGAGTGCGGGACAGCGAATTCACCCCTCCACTTT	CSVECGTANSPLHF
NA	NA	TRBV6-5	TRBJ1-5	TGTGCCAGCAAGCGATCAGGGTCTCGTCAGCCCCAGCATTTT	CASKRSGSRQPQHF
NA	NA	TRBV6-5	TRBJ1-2	TGTGCCAGCAGTTACTCCAGCGCTGGGCATAAGGGTGGCTACACCTTC	CASSYSSAGHKGGYTF
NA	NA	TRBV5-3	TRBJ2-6	TGTGCCAGAAGCTCCAGGGTCCTTGGGGCCAACGTCCTGACTTTC	CARSSRVLGANVLTF
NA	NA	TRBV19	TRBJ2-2	TGTGCCAGTAGGACTACCGAACCTTCCACGAACACCGGGGAGCTGTTTTTT	CASRTTEPSTNTGELFF
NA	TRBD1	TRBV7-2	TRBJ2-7	TGTGCCAGCACCAACCGGGACAGGGGAAACTACGAGCAGTACTTC	CASTNRDRGNYEQYF
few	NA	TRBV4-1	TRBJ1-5	TGCGCCAGCAGCCTCGACAGCAATCAGCCCCAGCATTTT	CASSLDSNQPQHF
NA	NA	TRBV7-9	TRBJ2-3	TGTGCCAGCAGCGACGGACAGTACACAGATACGCAGTATTTT	CASSDGQYTDTQYF
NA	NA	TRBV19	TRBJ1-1	TGTGCCACCCAGGGGAACAGAAACACTGAAGCTTTCTTT	CATQGNRNTEAFF
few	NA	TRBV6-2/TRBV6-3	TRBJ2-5	TGTGCCAGCAGTTTCCGGGACATCCAAGAGACCCAGTACTTC	CASSFRDIQETQYF
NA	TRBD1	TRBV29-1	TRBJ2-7	TGCAGCGTGACCCCCCGGGACAGGGCAGGGGAGCAGTACTTC	CSVTPRDRAGEQYF
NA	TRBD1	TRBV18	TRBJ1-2	TGTGCCAGCTCATCGTCTGGACAGGCCTATGGCTACACCTTC	CASSSSGQAYGYTF
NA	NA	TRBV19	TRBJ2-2	TGTGCCAGTAGTATAGATTTTGGGTGGGACACCACCGGGGAGCTGTTTTTT	CASSIDFGWDTTGELFF
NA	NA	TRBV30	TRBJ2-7	TGTGCCTGGAGTGGGATGAAGGACGAGCAGTACTTC	CAWSGMKDEQYF
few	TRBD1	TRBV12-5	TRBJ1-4	TGTGCTAGTGGTCCGGGACAGCCGAGAGAAAAACTGTTTTTT	CASGPGQPREKLFF
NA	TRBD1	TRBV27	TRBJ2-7	TGTGCCAGCAGTCTGAGACAGGGGGGTATCTACGAGCAGTACTTC	CASSLRQGGIYEQYF
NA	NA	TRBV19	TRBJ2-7	TGTGCCAGTAGTATATCAGACACCACCTACGAGCAGTACTTC	CASSISDTTYEQYF
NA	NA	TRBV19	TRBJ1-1	TGTGCCAGTCGCGCCCTGGGAACTGAAGCTTTCTTT	CASRALGTEAFF
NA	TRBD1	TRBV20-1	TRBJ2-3	TGCAGTGCTAGTTTAGACAGGGCTTCTAGCACAGATACGCAGTATTTT	CSASLDRASSTDTQYF
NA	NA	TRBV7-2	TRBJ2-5	TGTGCCAGCAGCTTAACAGGGGCGGGGGAGACCCAGTACTTC	CASSLTGAGETQYF
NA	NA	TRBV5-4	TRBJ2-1	TGTGCCAGCAGAGGGGGGGCCAGGGATGAGCAGTTCTTC	CASRGGARDEQFF
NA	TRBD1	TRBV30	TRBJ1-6	TGTGCCTGGAGTAAAGACAGGGGAGACATAATTCACCCCCTCCACTTT	CAWSKDRGDIIHPLHF
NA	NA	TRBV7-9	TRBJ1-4	TGTGCCAGCAGCTTAGGGACTCTTGCAACTAATGAAAAACTGTTTTTT	CASSLGTLATNEKLFF
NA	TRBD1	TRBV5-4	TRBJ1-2	TGTGCCAGCAGCTTCGGACAGGGGTCCTATGGCTACACCTTC	CASSFGQGSYGYTF
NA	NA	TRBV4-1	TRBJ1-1	TGCGCCAGCAGCCAAGAGGTGAACACTGAAGCTTTCTTT	CASSQEVNTEAFF
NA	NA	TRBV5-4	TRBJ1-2	TGTGCCAGCAGCAAGGGGCAGGGGCCAACCGGGTATGGCTACACCTTC	CASSKGQGPTGYGYTF
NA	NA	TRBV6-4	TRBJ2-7	TGTGCCAGCATCCGGCTCGAGCAGTACTTC	CASIRLEQYF
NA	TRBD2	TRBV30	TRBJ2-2	TGTGCCTGGAGTGTAGGCGCGGGGGCCGGGGAGCTGTTTTTT	CAWSVGAGAGELFF
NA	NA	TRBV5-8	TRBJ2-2	TGTGCCAGCAGCTTGGCCGGGAGACTCAGCACCGGGGAGCTGTTTTTT	CASSLAGRLSTGELFF
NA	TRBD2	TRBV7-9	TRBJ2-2	TGTGCCAGCAGCAAGACCCTTCTAGCGGGGGTGGACGCGAACACCGGGGAGCTGTTTTTT	CASSKTLLAGVDANTGELFF
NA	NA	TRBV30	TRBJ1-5	TGTGCCTGGAGTGCCCAGGGTAGCCAGCCCCAGCATTTT	CAWSAQGSQPQHF
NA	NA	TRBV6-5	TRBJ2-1	TGTGCCAGCAGGGGGGGGCGGGATGAGCAGTTCTTC	CASRGGRDEQFF
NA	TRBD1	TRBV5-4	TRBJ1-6	TGTGCCAGCAGCCCTCGACAGGGGGCGAATTCACCCCTCCACTTT	CASSPRQGANSPLHF
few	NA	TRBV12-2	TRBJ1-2	TGTGCAAGTCGCCGAACCCTACAGGACGCCTATGGCTACACCTTC	CASRRTLQDAYGYTF
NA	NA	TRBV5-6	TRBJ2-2	TGTGCCAGCAGCTCGGAGTTGACGACGGCCGGGGAGCTGTTTTTT	CASSSELTTAGELFF
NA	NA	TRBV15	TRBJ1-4	TGTGCCACCAGCAGAGGAACGGGCTCTAGATCAACTAATGAAAAACTGTTTTTT	CATSRGTGSRSTNEKLFF
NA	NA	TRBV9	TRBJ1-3	TGTGCCAGCAGCGAGACGTCAAGGGGTCTGGCTGGAAACACCATATATTTT	CASSETSRGLAGNTIYF
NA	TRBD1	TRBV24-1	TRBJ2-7	TGTGCCACCAGTGTAACAGGGGGCCCCTACGAGCAGTACTTC	CATSVTGGPYEQYF
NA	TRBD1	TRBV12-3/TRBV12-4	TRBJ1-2	TGTGCCAGCACCCGGGACAGGGGTCGATACTTC	CASTRDRGRYF
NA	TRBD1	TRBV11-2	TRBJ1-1	TGTGCCAGCAGCCCTTCAGGGGGGTACACTGAAGCTTTCTTT	CASSPSGGYTEAFF
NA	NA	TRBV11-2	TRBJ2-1	TGTGCCAGCACTACAAACGGTCGGCGCGAGCAGTTCTTC	CASTTNGRREQFF
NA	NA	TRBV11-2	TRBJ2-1	TGTGCCAGCAGTCGGACCTATGAGCAGTTCTTC	CASSRTYEQFF
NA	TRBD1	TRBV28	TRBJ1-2	TGTGCCAGCAGTTCACAGGGGGGCTATGGCTACACCTTC	CASSSQGGYGYTF
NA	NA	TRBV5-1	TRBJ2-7	TGCGCCAGCAGTGTTTCCGCGGGTACCTACGAGCAGTACTTC	CASSVSAGTYEQYF
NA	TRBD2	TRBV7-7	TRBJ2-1	TGTGCTAGCAGCCCCGGGGGGGCCTCCTACAATGAGCAGTTCTTC	CASSPGGASYNEQFF
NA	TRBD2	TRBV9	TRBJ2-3	TGTGCCAGCAGCGTAACTAGCGGGGTCCCGGATACGCAGTATTTT	CASSVTSGVPDTQYF
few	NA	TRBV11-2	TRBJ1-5	TGTGCCAGCAGCTTATTAGGGGGCAATCAGCCCCAGCATTTT	CASSLLGGNQPQHF
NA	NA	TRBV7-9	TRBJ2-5	TGTGCCAGCAGCCCAAACCAAGAGACCCAGTACTTC	CASSPNQETQYF
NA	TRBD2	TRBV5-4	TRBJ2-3	TGTGCCAGCAGCCACGACTTAGCGGGGGGCACAGATACGCAGTATTTT	CASSHDLAGGTDTQYF
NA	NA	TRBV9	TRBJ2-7	TGTGCCAGCAGCGCGGGACGGAACTCCTACGAGCAGTACTTC	CASSAGRNSYEQYF